Listed here are 18 T cell receptor beta chains from one sample, sequenced in a study of cytomegalovirus exposure and HLA in healthy donors. The assay was immunoSEQ multiplex PCR, and TCRdb's table has in-frame clones only and misses some. The sample lists roughly 130,000 clones, roughly 86% occurring once. Specimen: PBMCs. These receptors were obtained from a young man in good health and CMV-seronegative.

This clone has only one observation. V is TRBV29-1 and J is TRBJ1-1, with D possibly being TRBD1 (6 bases). The CDR3 is 16 residues long. V gave up 4 bases and J gave up 0 bases, with 18 bases separating them. Germline loops: CDR1 SQVTM, CDR2 ANQGSEA. The CDR3 DNA sequence: TGCAGCGTTGGCCGGACAGCTAGCCGAATGAACACTGAAGCTTTCTTT. This gives the protein CSVGRTASRMNTEAFF. Full variable domain (outside the CDR3, taken from reference TRBV29-1 and TRBJ1-1): SAVISQKPSRDICQRGTSLTIQCQVDSQVTMMFWYRQQPGQSLTLIATANQGSEATYESGFVIDKFPISRPNLTFSTLTVSNMSPEDSSIYLCSVGRTASRMNTEAFFGQGTRLTVV.

The chain employs TRBV7-2 and TRBJ2-1, with a possible D match to TRBD1 (5 bases). V was trimmed by 1 base and J by 4 bases, leaving 14 bases between them. Germline V CDR1 and CDR2: SGHTA, FQGNSA. There are 16 residues in the CDR3. The CDR3 DNA is TGTGCCAGCAGCTTAGTGGGGCAGGGCTATTACAATGAGCAGTTCTTC. Translated: CASSLVGQGYYNEQFF.

The gene calls are TRBV4-1 and TRBJ2-7; 8 positions match TRBD1. The germline gives CDR1 MGHRA, CDR2 YSYEKL. Losses at the gene ends were 3 bases for V and 7 bases for J; bases not matched to a gene: 11. The CDR3 consists of 15 residues. CDR3 amino acids: CASSQGQVLLGEQYF. The CDR3 DNA sequence: TGCGCCAGCAGCCAGGGACAGGTCCTTCTGGGAGAGCAGTACTTC.

This rearrangement joins TRBV7-2 to TRBJ1-6; 11 bases are shared with TRBD1. The CDR3 covers 14 residues. Germline V gives CDR1 SGHTA, CDR2 FQGNSA. J was trimmed by 7 bases and V by 5 bases; bases with no gene match: 1. CDR3 region: CASSGDRGNSPLHF. The DNA for the CDR3 is TGTGCCAGCAGCGGGGACAGGGGGAATTCACCCCTCCACTTT.

This clone was counted once. The chain couples TRBV7-8 to TRBJ1-4, with TRBD1 matching over 9 bases. Germline lookup yields CDR1 SGHVS and CDR2 FQNEAQ. Trimming took 1 base from V and 8 from J; bases not matched to a gene: 5. This CDR3 has 15 residues. CDR3 sequence: CASSLVTGGIEKLFF. The CDR3 region has the DNA TGTGCCAGCAGCTTAGTCACAGGGGGCATAGAAAAACTGTTTTTT. The variable domain in full, completed from reference TRBV7-8 and TRBJ1-4, reads GAGVSQSPRYKVAKRGQDVALRCDPISGHVSLFWYQQALGQGPEFLTYFQNEAQLDKSGLPSDRFFAERPEGSVSTLKIQRTQQEDSAVYLCASSLVTGGIEKLFFGSGTQLSVL.

The rearrangement joins TRBV9 to TRBJ2-2, with 8 bases that match TRBD2. The CDR3 loop spans 15 amino acids. The V gene's germline CDR1 is SGDLS and CDR2 YYNGEE. The V segment lost 6 bases and the J segment 5 bases; nucleotides outside the gene matches: 9. This CDR3 reads CASNPGGGVTGELFF. The CDR3 DNA is TGTGCCAGCAACCCCGGGGGGGGCGTAACCGGGGAGCTGTTTTTT.

This clone turned up a few times. CDR3 coding DNA: TGTGCCAGTAGTAGGACAGGGGTCATGGAGACCCAGTACTTC. This translates into CASSRTGVMETQYF. The chain joins TRBV19 to TRBJ2-5; 9 bases line up with TRBD1. V lost 4 bases, J lost 5 bases, and 5 bases stayed unmatched. The CDR3 sequence is 14 residues long. Germline V gives CDR1 LNHDA, CDR2 SQIVND (reference sequence).

J is TRBJ1-4 and V is TRBV5-4; 7 nucleotides line up with TRBD1. V lost 2 bases, J lost 3 bases, and 4 bases stayed unmatched. This CDR3 region has 15 residues. Germline assignment: CDR1 SGHNT and CDR2 YYREEE (reference sequence). This CDR3 reads CASSFQGGSNEKLFF. CDR3 sequence (DNA): TGTGCCAGCAGCTTCCAGGGGGGTTCTAATGAAAAACTGTTTTTT.

J is TRBJ2-7 and V is TRBV7-2; 10 bases line up with TRBD2. Germline loops: CDR1 SGHTA, CDR2 FQGNSA. J lost 2 bases, V lost 3 bases, and 4 bases had no gene match. CDR3 length: 15 amino acids. This chain's CDR3 is CASSFGLAVTYEQYF. CDR3 sequence (DNA): TGTGCCAGCAGCTTCGGACTAGCGGTGACCTACGAGCAGTACTTC. Variable domain in full (rest from reference TRBV7-2 and TRBJ2-7): GAGVSQSPSNKVTEKGKDVELRCDPISGHTALYWYRQSLGQGLEFLIYFQGNSAPDKSGLPSDRFSAERTGGSVSTLTIQRTQQEDSAVYLCASSFGLAVTYEQYFGPGTRLTVT.

The rearrangement links TRBV6-5 to TRBJ1-2; 7 bases match TRBD1. The germline CDR1 and CDR2 sequences are MNHEY and SVGAGI. CDR3 size: 13 residues. J was trimmed by 8 bases and V by 6 bases; bases with no gene match: 9. CDR3 sequence: CASSPDRVGGYTF. CDR3 DNA: TGTGCCAGCAGCCCTGACAGGGTGGGCGGCTACACCTTC.

This chain links TRBV2 with TRBJ2-3, with D perhaps matching TRBD1 (6 bases). The length of the CDR3 is 15 residues. Germline CDR1 is SNHLY and CDR2 is FYNNEI. With 11 bases removed from V and 4 bases from J, the gap between germline ends came to 22 bases. CDR3 coding DNA: TGTGCCTGTCAGAGACTGACAGGCCAGTCAGATACGCAGTATTTT. This codes for CACQRLTGQSDTQYF.

The genes are TRBV2 and TRBJ2-2, with TRBD1 as a possible D gene (6 bases). The germline CDR1 and CDR2 sequences are SNHLY and FYNNEI. CDR3 length equals 15 residues. The V and J ends lost 6 bases and 2 bases respectively, with 13 bases between them. DNA of the CDR3: TGTGCCAGCAGACCGAGAGGGGGTAACACCGGGGAGCTGTTTTTT. As protein: CASRPRGGNTGELFF.

V gene TRBV6-5 combines with J gene TRBJ2-5, with no clear D. The germline V and J ends were trimmed by 6 bases and 1 base, with 12 bases remaining between them. The CDR3 length is 14 residues. Looked up from germline, CDR1 is MNHEY and CDR2 is SVGAGI. CDR3 region: CASSRPGFQETQYF. DNA for the CDR3: TGTGCCAGCAGCCGTCCCGGGTTCCAAGAGACCCAGTACTTC.

The V call is TRBV2, the J call TRBJ2-1; tentatively, D is TRBD1 (6 bases). Germline values: CDR1 SNHLY, CDR2 FYNNEI. The CDR3 runs to 15 residues. V lost 1 base to trimming and J lost 2 bases, with 9 bases between them. The CDR3 reads CASSEGTVPYNEQFF. CDR3 in DNA: TGTGCCAGCAGTGAAGGGACAGTTCCCTACAATGAGCAGTTCTTC.

The rearrangement uses TRBV11-2 and TRBJ1-2, with D unresolved. Per the germline V gene, CDR1 is SGHAT and CDR2 is FQNNGV. This CDR3 comprises 13 residues. V lost 0 bases, J lost 8 bases, and 10 bases lay in between. CDR3 residues: CASSLERARGYTF. The CDR3 coding sequence is TGTGCCAGCAGCTTAGAGAGGGCGCGCGGCTACACCTTC.

The V call is TRBV28, the J call TRBJ2-1, with 10 nucleotides matching TRBD2. There are 14 residues in the CDR3. Germline CDR1 reads MDHEN; CDR2 reads SYDVKM. V lost 7 bases and J lost 7; bases outside the gene matches: 7. CDR3 loop: CASTSGGARNEQFF. CDR3 coding DNA: TGTGCCAGCACCAGCGGGGGGGCGAGGAATGAGCAGTTCTTC.

The rearrangement uses TRBV7-2 and TRBJ2-7, with 7 bases fitting TRBD1. Germline CDR1 reads SGHTA; CDR2 reads FQGNSA. This CDR3 comprises 14 residues. Trimming cost V 5 bases and J 9 bases; bases outside gene matches: 13. DNA for the CDR3: TGTGCCAGCAGCAACCGACAGGGCCCGTGGGTGCAGTACTTC. It yields the protein CASSNRQGPWVQYF. The variable domain in full, with the rest retrieved from reference TRBV7-2 and TRBJ2-7, is GAGVSQSPSNKVTEKGKDVELRCDPISGHTALYWYRQSLGQGLEFLIYFQGNSAPDKSGLPSDRFSAERTGGSVSTLTIQRTQQEDSAVYLCASSNRQGPWVQYFGPGTRLTVT.

The chain joins TRBV5-4 to TRBJ1-2, with TRBD1 as a possible D gene (6 bases). The germline V gene encodes CDR1 SGHNT and CDR2 YYREEE (reference sequence). Trimming left V 4 bases short and J 2 bases short, with 18 bases between. This CDR3 contains 16 residues. The CDR3, as DNA: TGTGCCAGCAGCAAACCCCCTCGAGGACAGAACTATGGCTACACCTTC. Translating gives CASSKPPRGQNYGYTF.